These T cell receptor beta chains were read from a single sample in a study of T-cell reconstitution after alpha-beta-depleted transplantation in children. TCRdb used MiXCR to reprocess the PCR reads, holding one entry per CDR3 protein. The table lists roughly 100,000 distinct CDR3 sequences, around 7.8% of them singletons. The source material was PBMCs, sampled before TCRalphabeta/CD19-depleted stem cell transplant. Every receptor here comes from a boy younger than 10 with acute lymphoblastic leukemia, due to receive a stem cell transplant. Both conserved end residues are part of each CDR3. Fields, in order: D gene, clone size, J gene, V gene, CDR3 protein, CDR3 DNA. The D gene is left open where the match is weak. Expanded clones get a size class; other rows say once, few or many, or leave the size out.

D: -
size: few
J: TRBJ2-2
V: TRBV6-2/TRBV6-3
CDR3: CASSYATTRASGYTGELFF
DNA: TGTGCCAGCAGTTACGCGACAACCCGGGCCTCCGGGTACACCGGGGAGCTGTTTTTT

D: -
size: many
J: TRBJ1-1
V: TRBV11-2
CDR3: CASSLPPWGRVGIDTEAFF
DNA: TGTGCCAGCAGCTTACCACCTTGGGGGAGGGTTGGCATTGACACTGAAGCTTTCTTT

D: -
size: many
J: TRBJ1-6
V: TRBV7-2
CDR3: CASSLVGNNSPLHF
DNA: TGTGCCAGCAGCTTAGTAGGGAATAATTCACCCCTCCACTTT

D: TRBD1
size: -
J: TRBJ1-1
V: TRBV2
CDR3: CASSAQDRAPEAFF
DNA: TGTGCCAGCAGTGCTCAGGACAGGGCCCCTGAAGCTTTCTTT

D: -
size: many
J: TRBJ2-3
V: TRBV28
CDR3: CASSHGQTPTDTQYF
DNA: TGTGCCAGCAGTCATGGACAAACCCCCACAGATACGCAGTATTTT

D: TRBD1
size: many
J: TRBJ2-7
V: TRBV28
CDR3: CASSPGTGGHEQYF
DNA: TGTGCCAGCAGTCCCGGGACAGGGGGGCACGAGCAGTACTTC

D: -
size: many
J: TRBJ1-1
V: TRBV7-2
CDR3: CASSLDRTENTEAFF
DNA: TGTGCCAGCAGCTTAGACAGGACAGAGAACACTGAAGCTTTCTTT

D: -
size: many
J: TRBJ2-2
V: TRBV5-1
CDR3: CASSFVDENTGELFF
DNA: TGCGCCAGCAGCTTTGTAGACGAAAACACCGGGGAGCTGTTTTTT

D: -
size: many
J: TRBJ2-7
V: TRBV6-5
CDR3: CASSFTQSGWSEQYF
DNA: TGTGCCAGCAGTTTTACCCAATCGGGATGGAGCGAGCAGTACTTC

D: -
size: few
J: TRBJ2-7
V: TRBV6-6
CDR3: CAGAMQAFSYEQYF
DNA: TGTGCCGGCGCAATGCAGGCGTTCTCCTACGAGCAGTACTTC

D: TRBD2
size: many
J: TRBJ2-1
V: TRBV5-1
CDR3: CASSLSRAGPSSYNEQFF
DNA: TGCGCCAGCAGCTTGTCCCGAGCGGGACCTAGCTCCTACAATGAGCAGTTCTTC

D: -
size: -
J: TRBJ1-1
V: TRBV27
CDR3: CASSFLPLVVPEAFF
DNA: TGTGCCAGCAGTTTTCTTCCCCTGGTTGTGCCTGAAGCTTTCTTT

D: -
size: -
J: TRBJ2-1
V: TRBV6-5
CDR3: CASSYSSAGPEQFF
DNA: TGTGCCAGCAGTTACTCGAGCGCAGGTCCTGAGCAGTTCTTC

D: -
size: many
J: TRBJ2-5
V: TRBV6-6
CDR3: CASSFGGGETQYF
DNA: TGTGCCAGCAGTTTTGGGGGAGGAGAGACCCAGTACTTC

D: -
size: many
J: TRBJ1-1
V: TRBV29-1
CDR3: CSVARALEAFF
DNA: TGCAGCGTGGCGAGGGCCCTTGAAGCTTTCTTT

D: -
size: few
J: TRBJ2-1
V: TRBV5-6
CDR3: CASSLHLATYYNEQFF
DNA: TGTGCCAGCAGCTTACATCTAGCCACATACTACAATGAGCAGTTCTTC

D: TRBD1
size: many
J: TRBJ2-7
V: TRBV27
CDR3: CASSSPGQESEQYF
DNA: TGTGCCAGCAGTTCCCCGGGACAGGAGTCCGAGCAGTACTTC

D: TRBD1
size: few
J: TRBJ1-1
V: TRBV4-1
CDR3: CASSLTRTGWTEAFF
DNA: TGCGCCAGCAGCCTGACCCGGACAGGGTGGACTGAAGCTTTCTTT

D: -
size: many
J: TRBJ2-2
V: TRBV20-1
CDR3: CSAREGTGELFF
DNA: TGCAGTGCTAGAGAGGGAACCGGGGAGCTGTTTTTT

D: TRBD2
size: many
J: TRBJ2-5
V: TRBV20-1
CDR3: CSARDPGAVTGGPWETQYF
DNA: TGCAGTGCTAGAGATCCGGGGGCAGTAACGGGGGGGCCCTGGGAGACCCAGTACTTC

D: -
size: many
J: TRBJ2-1
V: TRBV12-3/TRBV12-4
CDR3: CASGPQGALYNEQFF
DNA: TGTGCCAGCGGACCTCAGGGTGCCCTCTACAATGAGCAGTTCTTC

D: -
size: many
J: TRBJ1-2
V: TRBV5-1
CDR3: CASSLELNRANGYTF
DNA: TGCGCCAGCAGCTTGGAGCTGAACAGGGCGAATGGCTACACCTTC

D: TRBD1
size: -
J: TRBJ2-3
V: TRBV7-2
CDR3: CASSQGAVDTQYF
DNA: TGTGCCAGCAGCCAGGGGGCCGTGGATACGCAGTATTTT

D: TRBD2
size: few
J: TRBJ2-5
V: TRBV29-1
CDR3: CSVEEVAGVEPQYF
DNA: TGCAGCGTTGAAGAGGTAGCGGGGGTGGAACCCCAGTACTTC

D: -
size: many
J: TRBJ1-4
V: TRBV28
CDR3: CATRNREKLFF
DNA: TGTGCCACACGGAATCGGGAAAAACTGTTTTTT

D: -
size: many
J: TRBJ2-1
V: TRBV14
CDR3: CASSQDYPFSYNEQFF
DNA: TGTGCCAGCAGCCAAGATTATCCGTTCTCCTACAATGAGCAGTTCTTC

D: -
size: many
J: TRBJ2-5
V: TRBV20-1
CDR3: CSASLTKTQYF
DNA: TGCAGTGCCTCCCTTACGAAGACCCAGTACTTC

D: -
size: many
J: TRBJ2-4
V: TRBV2
CDR3: CASSPDSLAKNIQYF
DNA: TGTGCCAGCAGTCCGGACAGTCTAGCCAAAAACATTCAGTACTTC

D: TRBD1
size: many
J: TRBJ2-7
V: TRBV7-2
CDR3: CASSDPGQGSSYEQYF
DNA: TGTGCCAGCAGCGACCCCGGACAGGGGTCCTCCTACGAGCAGTACTTC

D: TRBD1
size: many
J: TRBJ2-7
V: TRBV7-2
CDR3: CASRETGDRYEQYF
DNA: TGTGCCAGCAGGGAGACAGGGGACCGTTACGAGCAGTACTTC

D: TRBD2
size: few
J: TRBJ2-4
V: TRBV27
CDR3: CASSLAGDKNIQYF
DNA: TGTGCCAGCAGTTTAGCGGGAGACAAAAACATTCAGTACTTC

D: -
size: few
J: TRBJ1-2
V: TRBV5-4
CDR3: CASSSGTNYGYTF
DNA: TGTGCCAGCAGTTCTGGGACAAACTATGGCTACACCTTC

D: -
size: few
J: TRBJ2-3
V: TRBV7-6
CDR3: CASSLSNHRDTQYF
DNA: TGTGCCAGCAGCTTATCCAACCACAGGGATACGCAGTATTTT

D: -
size: -
J: TRBJ2-1
V: TRBV9
CDR3: CASSADTGDYNEQFF
DNA: TGTGCCAGCAGCGCGGACACGGGGGATTACAATGAGCAGTTCTTC

D: -
size: -
J: TRBJ1-5
V: TRBV20-1
CDR3: CSSHDGSGPQHF
DNA: TGCAGTTCACACGACGGGTCAGGGCCCCAGCATTTT

D: TRBD1
size: many
J: TRBJ2-7
V: TRBV28
CDR3: CASSSPGQGAYEQYF
DNA: TGTGCCAGCAGTTCGCCGGGACAGGGGGCCTACGAGCAGTACTTC

D: TRBD1
size: many
J: TRBJ1-1
V: TRBV7-9
CDR3: CASSLAGQGATEAFF
DNA: TGTGCCAGCAGCTTAGCGGGACAGGGGGCAACTGAAGCTTTCTTT

D: -
size: -
J: TRBJ2-5
V: TRBV7-9
CDR3: CASSVIGPGETQYF
DNA: TGTGCCAGCAGCGTCATCGGACCGGGAGAGACCCAGTACTTC

D: -
size: many
J: TRBJ2-5
V: TRBV12-3/TRBV12-4
CDR3: CASSKQETQYF
DNA: TGTGCCAGCAGCAAACAAGAGACCCAGTACTTC

D: -
size: many
J: TRBJ2-3
V: TRBV7-2
CDR3: CASRQSSTDTQYF
DNA: TGTGCCAGCCGACAGTCAAGCACAGATACGCAGTATTTT

D: -
size: -
J: TRBJ1-2
V: TRBV2
CDR3: CAICLGYGYTF
DNA: TGTGCCATCTGTTTAGGTTATGGCTACACCTTC